This T cell receptor (beta chain) was captured in a study of T-cell memory formation after mild COVID-19. Whole-study context: Each donor largely had its own TCR clusters. Study-wide findings and caveats: Still unconfirmed is whether the second-wave clones peaking on day 37 recognized SARS-CoV-2. Clones that shrank (day 15 to 85) were balanced CD4/CD8, whereas later expanders leaned CD4+.

TCRdb independently ran MiXCR on the 5' RACE reads; one entry per CDR3 protein. The profile covers about 240,000 distinct CDR3 sequences, with approximately 10% appearing a single time and roughly 21% taken by the ten largest. There are 17 residues in the CDR3. V was pared by 5 bases and J by 3 bases, with 20 bases between. The germline V gene has CDR1 SQVTM and CDR2 ANQGSEA. On this clonotype itself: Its antigen is unknown.

The J gene is TRBJ1-6, the V gene TRBV29-1; no clear D. The TCR was taken from a young man who had mild COVID-19 (a few samples of this study predate the infection). Cell type and time point are not known. What was sequenced was PBMCs or a T cell subset sorted from them (not recorded which). The CDR3 DNA sequence: TGCAGCGTTTTTCGTGTCGGCGGGCTTTACTATAATTCACCCCTCCACTTT. Its translation: CSVFRVGGLYYNSPLHF.